This T cell receptor beta chain came from a study of shared clonotypes between healthy human individuals. Study-wide points: Depth of sequencing was expected to influence donor clonotype sharing. Generation probabilities of non-shared clonotypes were lower (relative to those shared by all four donors).

On this clone: Its antigen is not known.

For sorted subsets, approximately 200 ng DNA per replicate equaled roughly 29,000 T cell genomes. Repertoires were generated with immunoSEQ multiplex PCR, while TCRdb's copy carries only in-frame clones and drops some. The sample lists about 2 million clones, about 95% occurring once. Germline CDR1 is LNHDA and CDR2 is SQIVND (reference sequence). V shed 4 bases and J shed 3 bases, with 19 bases lying between them. CDR3 length: 16 amino acids. The material sequenced was naive CD4+ T cells sorted from blood. The subset was: CD45RA+ positively selected. This receptor was obtained from a man younger than 35 in good health. The V and J genes are TRBV19 and TRBJ2-7; TRBD1 might be the D (6 bases). The CDR3 coding sequence is TGTGCCAGTAGTAGGACCACCGAGACAGGTTTCTACGAGCAGTACTTC. As protein: CASSRTTETGFYEQYF.